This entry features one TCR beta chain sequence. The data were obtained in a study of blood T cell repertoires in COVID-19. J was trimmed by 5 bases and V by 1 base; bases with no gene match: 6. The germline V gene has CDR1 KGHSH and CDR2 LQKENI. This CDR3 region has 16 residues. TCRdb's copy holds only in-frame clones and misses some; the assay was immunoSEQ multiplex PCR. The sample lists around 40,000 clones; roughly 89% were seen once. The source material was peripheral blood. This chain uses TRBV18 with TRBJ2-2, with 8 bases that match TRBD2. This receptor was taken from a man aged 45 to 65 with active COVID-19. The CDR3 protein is CASSPRSGSRTGELFF. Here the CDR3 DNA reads TGTGCCAGCTCACCACGGAGCGGGAGCCGGACCGGGGAGCTGTTTTTT.